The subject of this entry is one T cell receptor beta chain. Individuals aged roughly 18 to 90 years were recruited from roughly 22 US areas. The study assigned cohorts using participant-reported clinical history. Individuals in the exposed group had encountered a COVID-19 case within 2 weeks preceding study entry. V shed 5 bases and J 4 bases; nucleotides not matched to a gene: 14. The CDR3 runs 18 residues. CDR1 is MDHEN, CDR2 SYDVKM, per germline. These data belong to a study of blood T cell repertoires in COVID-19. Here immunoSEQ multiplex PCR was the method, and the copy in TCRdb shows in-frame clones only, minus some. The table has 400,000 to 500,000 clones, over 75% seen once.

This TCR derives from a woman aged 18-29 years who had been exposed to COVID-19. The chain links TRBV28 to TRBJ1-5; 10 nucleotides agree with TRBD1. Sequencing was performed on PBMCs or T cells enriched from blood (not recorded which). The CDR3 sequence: CASSVTREGQGLNQPQHF. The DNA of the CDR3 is TGTGCCAGCAGTGTCACCCGTGAGGGACAGGGGTTAAATCAGCCCCAGCATTTT.